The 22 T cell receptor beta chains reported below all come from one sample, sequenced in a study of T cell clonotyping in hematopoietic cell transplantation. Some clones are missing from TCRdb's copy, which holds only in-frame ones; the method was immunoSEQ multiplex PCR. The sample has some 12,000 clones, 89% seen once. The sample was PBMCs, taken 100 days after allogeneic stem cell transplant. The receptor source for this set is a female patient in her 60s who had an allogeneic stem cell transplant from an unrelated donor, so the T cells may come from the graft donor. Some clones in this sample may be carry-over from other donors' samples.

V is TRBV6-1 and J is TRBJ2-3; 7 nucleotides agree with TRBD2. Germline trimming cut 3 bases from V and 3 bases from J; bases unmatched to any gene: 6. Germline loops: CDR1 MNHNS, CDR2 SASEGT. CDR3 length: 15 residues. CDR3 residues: CASSDFGGRTDTQYF. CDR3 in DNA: TGTGCCAGCAGTGATTTCGGCGGGAGAACAGATACGCAGTATTTT.

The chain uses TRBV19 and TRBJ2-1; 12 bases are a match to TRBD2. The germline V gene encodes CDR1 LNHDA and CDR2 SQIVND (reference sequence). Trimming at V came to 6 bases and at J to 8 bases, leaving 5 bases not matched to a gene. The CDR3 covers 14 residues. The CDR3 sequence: CASRELAGGYEQFF. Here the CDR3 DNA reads TGTGCCAGTAGGGAACTAGCGGGAGGTTATGAGCAGTTCTTC.

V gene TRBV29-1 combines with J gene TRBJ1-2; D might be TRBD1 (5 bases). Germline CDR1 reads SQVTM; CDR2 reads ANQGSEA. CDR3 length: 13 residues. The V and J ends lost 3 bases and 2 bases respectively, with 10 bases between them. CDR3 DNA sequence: TGCAGCGTTGATGACCGGGGGAACTATGGCTACACCTTC. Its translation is CSVDDRGNYGYTF.

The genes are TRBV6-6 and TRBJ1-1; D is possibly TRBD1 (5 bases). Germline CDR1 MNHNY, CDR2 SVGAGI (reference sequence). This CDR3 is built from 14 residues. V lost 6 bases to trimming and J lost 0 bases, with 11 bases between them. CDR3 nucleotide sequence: TGTGCCAGCAGCCCGACAGTCATGAACACTGAAGCTTTCTTT. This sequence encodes CASSPTVMNTEAFF.

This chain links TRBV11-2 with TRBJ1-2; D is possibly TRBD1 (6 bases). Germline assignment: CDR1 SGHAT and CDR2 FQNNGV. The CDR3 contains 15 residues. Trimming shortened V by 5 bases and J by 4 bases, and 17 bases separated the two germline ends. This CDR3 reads CASSPLGAGIYGYTF. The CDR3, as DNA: TGTGCCAGCAGCCCCCTGGGGGCAGGGATCTATGGCTACACCTTC.

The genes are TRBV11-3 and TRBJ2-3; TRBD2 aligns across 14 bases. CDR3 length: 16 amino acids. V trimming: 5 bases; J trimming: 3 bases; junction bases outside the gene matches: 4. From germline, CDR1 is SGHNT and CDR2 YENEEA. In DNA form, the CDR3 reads TGTGCCAGCAGCAAAGGGACTAGCGGGAGAACAGATACGCAGTATTTT. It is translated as CASSKGTSGRTDTQYF.

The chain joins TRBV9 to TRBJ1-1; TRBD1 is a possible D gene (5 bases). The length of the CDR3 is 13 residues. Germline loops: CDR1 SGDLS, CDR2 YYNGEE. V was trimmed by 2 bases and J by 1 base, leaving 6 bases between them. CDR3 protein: CASSVDRNTEAFF. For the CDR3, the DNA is TGTGCCAGCAGCGTCGACAGGAACACTGAAGCTTTCTTT. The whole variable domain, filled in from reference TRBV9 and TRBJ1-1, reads DSGVTQTPKHLITATGQRVTLRCSPRSGDLSVYWYQQSLDQGLQFLIQYYNGEERAKGNILERFSAQQFPDLHSELNLSSLELGDSALYFCASSVDRNTEAFFGQGTRLTVV.

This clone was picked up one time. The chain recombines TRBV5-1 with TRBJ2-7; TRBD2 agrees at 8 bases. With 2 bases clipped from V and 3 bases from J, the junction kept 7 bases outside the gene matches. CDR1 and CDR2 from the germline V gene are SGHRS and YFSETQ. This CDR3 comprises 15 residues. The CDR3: CASSFSGVGFYEQYF. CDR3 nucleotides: TGCGCCAGCAGCTTTAGCGGGGTAGGGTTCTACGAGCAGTACTTC. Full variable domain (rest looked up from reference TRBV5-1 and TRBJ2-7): KAGVTQTPRYLIKTRGQQVTLSCSPISGHRSVSWYQQTPGQGLQFLFEYFSETQRNKGNFPGRFSGRQFSNSRSEMNVSTLELGDSALYLCASSFSGVGFYEQYFGPGTRLTVT.

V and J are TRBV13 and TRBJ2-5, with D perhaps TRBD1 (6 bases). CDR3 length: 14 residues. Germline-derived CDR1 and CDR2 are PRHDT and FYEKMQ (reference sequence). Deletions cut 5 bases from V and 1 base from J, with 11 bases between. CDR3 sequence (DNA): TGTGCCAGCAGCACCAGGGGTCCCCAAGAGACCCAGTACTTC. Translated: CASSTRGPQETQYF.

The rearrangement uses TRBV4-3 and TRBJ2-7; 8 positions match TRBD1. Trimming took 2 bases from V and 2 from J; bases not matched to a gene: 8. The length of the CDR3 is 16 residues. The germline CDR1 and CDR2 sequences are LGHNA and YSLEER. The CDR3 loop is CASSQSRDRNTYEQYF. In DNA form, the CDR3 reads TGCGCCAGCAGCCAATCCCGGGACAGGAACACCTACGAGCAGTACTTC.

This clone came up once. The CDR3 region is CASSLDGRAAEQYF. The CDR3 region has the DNA TGCGCCAGCAGCTTGGACGGGAGGGCGGCCGAGCAGTACTTC. The chain recombines TRBV5-1 with TRBJ2-7; 8 nucleotides align to TRBD2. Germline trimming cut 0 bases from V and 6 bases from J; bases unmatched to any gene: 5. Germline loops: CDR1 SGHRS, CDR2 YFSETQ. The CDR3 runs 14 residues.

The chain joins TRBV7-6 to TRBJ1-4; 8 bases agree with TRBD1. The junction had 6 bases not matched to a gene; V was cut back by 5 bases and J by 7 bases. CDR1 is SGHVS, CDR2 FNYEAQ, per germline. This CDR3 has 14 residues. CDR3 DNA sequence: TGTGCCAGCAGCCCCGGGACAGGCATTGAAAAACTGTTTTTT. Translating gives CASSPGTGIEKLFF.

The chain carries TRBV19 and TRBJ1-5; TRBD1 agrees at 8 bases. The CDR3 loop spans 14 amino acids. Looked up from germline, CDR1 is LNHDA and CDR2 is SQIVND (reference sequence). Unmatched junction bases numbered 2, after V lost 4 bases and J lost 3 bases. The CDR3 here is CASSTTGANQPQHF. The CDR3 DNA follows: TGTGCCAGTAGTACGACAGGGGCCAATCAGCCCCAGCATTTT.

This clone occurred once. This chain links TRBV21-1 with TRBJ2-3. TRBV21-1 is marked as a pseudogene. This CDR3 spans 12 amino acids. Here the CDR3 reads CASSKSTDTQYF. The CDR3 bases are TGTGCCAGCAGCAAGAGCACAGATACGCAGTATTTT.

The CDR3 protein is CASSFPGTDLHTGELFF. Here the CDR3 DNA reads TGTGCCAGCAGTTTCCCCGGGACAGACCTCCACACCGGGGAGCTGTTTTTT. The V gene is TRBV27, the J gene TRBJ2-2, with 7 bases fitting TRBD1. The CDR3 is 17 amino acids. V gave up 3 bases and J gave up 3 bases; unmatched junction bases: 10. Germline lookup yields CDR1 MNHEY and CDR2 SMNVEV (reference sequence).

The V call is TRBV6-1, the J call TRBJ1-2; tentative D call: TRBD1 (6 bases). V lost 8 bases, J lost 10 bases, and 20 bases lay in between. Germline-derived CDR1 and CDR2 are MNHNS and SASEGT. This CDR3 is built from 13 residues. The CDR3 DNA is TGTGCCAGCGGGGTGGACAGCGTATGGGACTACACCTTC. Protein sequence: CASGVDSVWDYTF.

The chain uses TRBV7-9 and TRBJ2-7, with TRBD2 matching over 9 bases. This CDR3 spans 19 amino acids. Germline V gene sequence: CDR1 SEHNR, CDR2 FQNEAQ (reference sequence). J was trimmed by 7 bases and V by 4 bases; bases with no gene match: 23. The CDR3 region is CASSSPGIAGAPWRMEQYF. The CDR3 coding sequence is TGTGCCAGCAGCTCCCCCGGCATAGCGGGAGCTCCCTGGAGAATGGAGCAGTACTTC.

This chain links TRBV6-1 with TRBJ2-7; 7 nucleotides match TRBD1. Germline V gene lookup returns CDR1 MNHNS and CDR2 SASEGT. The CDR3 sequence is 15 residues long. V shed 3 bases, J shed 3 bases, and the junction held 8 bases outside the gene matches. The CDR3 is CASSDRTGNSYEQYF. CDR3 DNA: TGTGCCAGCAGTGACCGGACAGGAAATAGCTACGAGCAGTACTTC.

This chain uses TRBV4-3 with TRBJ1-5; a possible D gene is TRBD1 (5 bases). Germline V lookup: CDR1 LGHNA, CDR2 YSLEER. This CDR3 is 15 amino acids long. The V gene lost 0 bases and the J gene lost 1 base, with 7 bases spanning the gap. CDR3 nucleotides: TGCGCCAGCAGCCAAGATTGGGGGAGCAATCAGCCCCAGCATTTT. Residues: CASSQDWGSNQPQHF.

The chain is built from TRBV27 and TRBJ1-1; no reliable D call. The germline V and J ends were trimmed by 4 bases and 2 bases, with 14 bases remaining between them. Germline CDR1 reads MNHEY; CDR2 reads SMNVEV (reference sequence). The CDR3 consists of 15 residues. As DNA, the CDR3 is TGTGCCAGCAGTTCAGCGGTTGGGGAAAACACTGAAGCTTTCTTT. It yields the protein CASSSAVGENTEAFF.

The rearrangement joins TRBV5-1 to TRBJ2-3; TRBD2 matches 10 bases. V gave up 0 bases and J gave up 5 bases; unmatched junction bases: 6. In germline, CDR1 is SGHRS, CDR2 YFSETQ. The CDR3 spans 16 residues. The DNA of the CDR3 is TGCGCCAGCAGCTTGGTAGCGGGAGGAAGTATAGATACGCAGTATTTT. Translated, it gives CASSLVAGGSIDTQYF.

The chain's CDR3 is CASSFLAGGYEQFF. CDR3 nucleotides: TGTGCCAGCAGCTTCCTAGCGGGAGGGTATGAGCAGTTCTTC. This chain links TRBV5-6 with TRBJ2-1; 12 nucleotides match TRBD2. Trimming removed 2 bases from V and 8 bases from J; junction bases left unmatched: 2. Germline CDR1 and CDR2: SGHDT and YYEEEE. The CDR3 is made up of 14 amino acids.